This T cell receptor (beta chain) is from a study of blood T cell repertoires in COVID-19. Study background: The study drew acute and convalescent COVID-19 samples from the United States, Italy and Spain. In each case, the material was cDNA or gDNA derived from T cells, B-cell-depleted T cells, or PBMCs.

CDR3 length: 15 residues. V was cut by 5 bases and J by 7 bases, with 17 bases left in between. Germline CDR1 reads KGHSH; CDR2 reads LQKENI. The assay was immunoSEQ multiplex PCR, and TCRdb's table has in-frame clones only and misses some. The repertoire consists of about 290,000 clones, with 89% occurring once and the leading ten covering 1.7%. Participants were aged about 18 to 100 years, lived in about 26 US areas, and enrolled virtually. The sample consisted of PBMCs or T cells enriched from blood (not recorded which). The sequence was obtained from a middle-aged woman who had recovered from COVID-19. The chain employs TRBV18 and TRBJ1-4; weak D call: TRBD1 (6 bases). CDR3 sequence (DNA): TGTGCCAGCTCATCCGGACAGCGGCGAGTTGAAAAACTGTTTTTT. The encoded protein is CASSSGQRRVEKLFF.